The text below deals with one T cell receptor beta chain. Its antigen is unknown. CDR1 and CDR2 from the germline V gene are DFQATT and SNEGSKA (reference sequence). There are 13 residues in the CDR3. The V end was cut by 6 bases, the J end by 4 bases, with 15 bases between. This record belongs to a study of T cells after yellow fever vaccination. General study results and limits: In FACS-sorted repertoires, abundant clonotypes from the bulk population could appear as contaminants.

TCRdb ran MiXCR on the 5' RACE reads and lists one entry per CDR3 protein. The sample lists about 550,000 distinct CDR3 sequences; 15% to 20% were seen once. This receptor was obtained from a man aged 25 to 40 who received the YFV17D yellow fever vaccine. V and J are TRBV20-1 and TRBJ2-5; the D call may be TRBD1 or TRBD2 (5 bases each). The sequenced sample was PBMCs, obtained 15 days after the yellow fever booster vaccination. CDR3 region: CSARVVGAETQYF. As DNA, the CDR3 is TGCAGTGCACGGGTAGTCGGGGCAGAGACCCAGTACTTC.